The 32 T cell receptor beta chains below were found in one sample sequenced in a study of shared clonotypes between healthy human individuals. Libraries were prepared by immunoSEQ multiplex PCR; TCRdb keeps only in-frame clonotypes and omits some of them. The table records roughly 300,000 clones, less than 75% of them present only once. What was sequenced was memory CD4+ T cells sorted from blood. Regarding subset: CD45RA-negative fraction. The receptors derive from a man younger than 40 in good health.

This clone was observed a few times. The genes are TRBV11-1 and TRBJ2-3, with no clear D. V lost 1 base, J lost 0 bases, and 11 bases lay in between. This CDR3 is built from 16 residues. The germline CDR1 and CDR2 sequences are SGHAT and FQDESV (reference sequence). CDR3 amino acids: CASSLGPEASTDTQYF. CDR3 DNA sequence: TGTGCCAGCAGCTTAGGTCCAGAGGCTAGCACAGATACGCAGTATTTT.

In this sample, this clone turned up many times. The V call is TRBV19, the J call TRBJ2-7; D is unresolved. CDR1 and CDR2 (germline): LNHDA, SQIVND (reference sequence). The CDR3 totals 16 residues. V was trimmed by 4 bases and J by 0 bases, leaving 16 bases between them. CDR3 DNA sequence: TGTGCCAGTAGTACATTAAAGGGTGGATCCTCCTACGAGCAGTACTTC. Translated: CASSTLKGGSSYEQYF.

The chain recombines TRBV28 with TRBJ2-7, with TRBD1 matching 9 bases. V gave up 4 bases and J gave up 0 bases; unmatched junction bases: 16. Germline V gene data show CDR1 as MDHEN and CDR2 as SYDVKM. The CDR3 is 19 amino acids. The CDR3 DNA is TGTGCCAGCAGTTCTCTCATCTGGACAGGGGTTGTCAGCTCCTACGAGCAGTACTTC. Protein sequence: CASSSLIWTGVVSSYEQYF. Using reference TRBV28 and TRBJ2-7 for the parts outside the CDR3, the full variable domain is DVKVTQSSRYLVKRTGEKVFLECVQDMDHENMFWYRQDPGLGLRLIYFSYDVKMKEKGDIPEGYSVSREKKERFSLILESASTNQTSMYLCASSSLIWTGVVSSYEQYFGPGTRLTVT.

This sequence joins TRBV18 and TRBJ2-7; tentatively, D is TRBD1 or TRBD2 (5 bases each). In germline, CDR1 is KGHSH, CDR2 LQKENI. Trimming shortened V by 3 bases and J by 6 bases, and 9 bases separated the two germline ends. The CDR3 is 12 residues long. CDR3 sequence (DNA): TGTGCCAGCTCACCGGGACGTCTCGAGCAGTACTTC. It yields the protein CASSPGRLEQYF.

The chain links TRBV28 to TRBJ1-5; tentatively, D is TRBD1 (6 bases). This CDR3 contains 14 residues. V was cut by 5 bases and J by 6 bases, with 14 bases left in between. Per the germline V gene, CDR1 is MDHEN and CDR2 is SYDVKM. CDR3: CASSATGTLQPQHF. Here the CDR3 DNA reads TGTGCCAGCAGTGCTACAGGGACGCTTCAGCCCCAGCATTTT.

The V gene is TRBV23-1, the J gene TRBJ2-7, with D maybe TRBD1 (5 bases). TRBV23-1 is treated as an ORF (open reading frame) with a function not yet certain. The CDR3 length is 14 residues. Between the trimmed V and J ends, which lost 2 bases and 1 base, there was a span of 9 bases. CDR3 amino acids: CASSQTYRSYEQYF. CDR3 DNA sequence: TGCGCCAGCAGTCAAACCTACAGGTCCTACGAGCAGTACTTC.

This clone was detected only a few times. The rearrangement joins TRBV27 to TRBJ1-4; D is uncertain. The germline V gene has CDR1 MNHEY and CDR2 SMNVEV (reference sequence). This CDR3 has 12 amino acids. The ends were cut back, 5 bases at V and 7 bases at J, with 8 bases in the middle. CDR3 nucleotide sequence: TGTGCCAGCAGTCCACTTGGTGAAAAACTGTTTTTT. Translation: CASSPLGEKLFF.

The V call is TRBV15, the J call TRBJ2-1; 7 bases fit TRBD2. Germline V gene lookup returns CDR1 LNHNV and CDR2 YYDKDF (reference sequence). The CDR3 contains 15 residues. V was pared by 5 bases and J by 4 bases, with 8 bases of the junction left unmatched. CDR3 protein: CATSFKREGYNEQFF. CDR3 DNA sequence: TGTGCCACCAGCTTCAAGCGGGAAGGTTACAATGAGCAGTTCTTC.

The chain links TRBV5-1 to TRBJ2-3; tentative D call: TRBD1 (5 bases). Trimming took 3 bases from V and 6 from J, leaving 11 bases between them. In germline, CDR1 is SGHRS, CDR2 YFSETQ. This CDR3 region has 13 residues. Here the CDR3 reads CASSWGVDDTQYF. The CDR3 DNA reads as TGCGCCAGCAGCTGGGGCGTGGACGATACGCAGTATTTT.

This clone was picked up many times. The sample carries other DNA sequences with the same CDR3. The rearrangement joins TRBV5-1 to TRBJ2-3; the match to TRBD1 covers 8 bases. Germline V CDR1 and CDR2: SGHRS, YFSETQ. Trimming cost V 4 bases and J 3 bases; bases outside gene matches: 4. There are 14 residues in the CDR3. The CDR3 loop reads CASSPGQGTDTQYF. The CDR3 nucleotides read TGCGCCAGCAGCCCCGGACAGGGAACAGATACGCAGTATTTT.

This sequence joins TRBV5-1 and TRBJ2-2; 7 nucleotides line up with TRBD1. The trim removed 2 bases at V and 3 bases at J, leaving 4 bases unmatched. Germline assignment: CDR1 SGHRS and CDR2 YFSETQ. The CDR3 sequence is 15 residues long. CDR3 DNA sequence: TGCGCCAGCAGCTTAGGACAGGCAGACACCGGGGAGCTGTTTTTT. Its translation is CASSLGQADTGELFF.

This clone was detected only a few times. The V call is TRBV9, the J call TRBJ2-4; 8 bases line up with TRBD1. The CDR3 is 14 amino acids. Germline V lookup: CDR1 SGDLS, CDR2 YYNGEE. Trimming at V came to 4 bases and at J to 8 bases, leaving 8 bases not matched to a gene. CDR3 protein: CASSPRTGRHIQYF. CDR3 coding DNA: TGTGCCAGCAGCCCACGGACAGGGCGGCACATTCAGTACTTC.

The chain carries TRBV10-3 and TRBJ2-7, with 7 bases lining up with TRBD1. Germline assignment: CDR1 ENHRY and CDR2 SYGVKD. This CDR3 is 14 amino acids long. Losses at the gene ends were 0 bases for V and 5 bases for J; bases not matched to a gene: 4. The DNA for the CDR3 is TGTGCCATCAGTGAGTCGACAGGGTCCCACGAGCAGTACTTC. This gives the protein CAISESTGSHEQYF.

The V and J genes are TRBV6-1 and TRBJ2-1; 13 bases are shared with TRBD2. Germline lookup yields CDR1 MNHNS and CDR2 SASEGT. CDR3 length: 16 residues. V dropped 4 bases and J dropped 0; count of bases not matched to a gene: 0. The CDR3 is CASSGTSGSSYNEQFF. For the CDR3, the DNA is TGTGCCAGCAGTGGGACTAGCGGGAGCTCCTACAATGAGCAGTTCTTC.

The chain is built from TRBV25-1 and TRBJ2-1; TRBD2 might be the D (6 bases). Trimming took 6 bases from V and 9 from J, leaving 9 bases between them. The germline V gene encodes CDR1 MGHDK and CDR2 SYGVNS. The CDR3 runs to 11 residues. The CDR3 is CASSGGVEQFF. CDR3 sequence (DNA): TGTGCCAGCAGCGGAGGGGTTGAGCAGTTCTTC.

The V and J genes are TRBV5-1 and TRBJ2-1; 7 nucleotides agree with TRBD1. Germline V lookup: CDR1 SGHRS, CDR2 YFSETQ. This CDR3 has 12 residues. V lost 5 bases to trimming and J lost 7 bases; unmatched junction nucleotides: 3. In DNA form, the CDR3 reads TGCGCCAGCAGTATACAGGGGAATGAGCAGTTCTTC. Translating it yields CASSIQGNEQFF.

DNA of the CDR3: TGTGCCAGCAGCGTAGTAACGACAGATACGCAGTATTTT. Protein: CASSVVTTDTQYF. The chain couples TRBV9 to TRBJ2-3; the D is unclear. The germline V gene has CDR1 SGDLS and CDR2 YYNGEE. This CDR3 contains 13 residues. Trimming took 0 bases from V and 3 from J, leaving 5 bases between them.

The chain combines TRBV7-9 with TRBJ1-2; 7 bases are shared with TRBD1. V lost 8 bases to trimming and J lost 3 bases; unmatched junction nucleotides: 6. CDR1 SEHNR and CDR2 FQNEAQ come from the germline V gene (reference sequence). The CDR3 is 13 amino acids. The CDR3 sequence: CASGPDRDYGYTF. As DNA, the CDR3 is TGTGCCAGCGGTCCCGACAGGGACTATGGCTACACCTTC.

The CDR3 is CAIREQVSASEAFF. The CDR3 bases are TGTGCCATCAGGGAACAGGTTTCTGCGTCTGAAGCTTTCTTT. The gene calls are TRBV10-3 and TRBJ1-1, with D maybe TRBD1 (5 bases). The CDR3 sequence is 14 residues long. V lost 6 bases and J 6 bases, leaving 17 bases between the germline ends. Germline V gene sequence: CDR1 ENHRY, CDR2 SYGVKD.

The chain joins TRBV11-3 to TRBJ2-5, with D hard to call. The tail of the sequence fits TRBJ2-7 better, so the J call may be wrong. The germline gives CDR1 SGHNT, CDR2 YENEEA. The CDR3 runs to 13 residues. The CDR3 is CASSLAPTYEQYF. The CDR3 coding sequence is TGTGCCAGCAGCTTAGCTCCGACCTACGAGCAGTACTTC.

This rearrangement joins TRBV6-1 to TRBJ2-7; 7 bases fit TRBD2. The germline V gene has CDR1 MNHNS and CDR2 SASEGT. The CDR3 extends over 16 amino acids. The V gene end was trimmed by 3 bases and the J gene end by 1 base; junction bases not matched to a gene: 9. CDR3: CASSDNRAGWSYEQYF. CDR3 nucleotides: TGTGCCAGCAGTGATAACCGAGCGGGATGGTCCTACGAGCAGTACTTC.

In regard to this clone: This specimen includes other DNA sequences encoding the same CDR3. This chain joins TRBV7-9 and TRBJ2-7; D uncertain. Per germline, CDR1 SEHNR and CDR2 FQNEAQ (reference sequence). This CDR3 spans 12 amino acids. V dropped 3 bases and J dropped 4 bases, with 7 bases sitting between them. The CDR3 DNA sequence: TGTGCCAGCAGCTTGAGTGGGTACGAGCAGTACTTC. This sequence encodes CASSLSGYEQYF.

The chain couples TRBV9 to TRBJ2-2; 9 bases match TRBD1. CDR1 is SGDLS, CDR2 YYNGEE, per germline. J gave up 3 bases and V 5 bases, and 5 bases lay outside the gene matches. This CDR3 has 15 amino acids. The CDR3 sequence: CASSLGTGYTGELFF. CDR3 nucleotide sequence: TGTGCCAGCAGTTTGGGGACAGGGTACACCGGGGAGCTGTTTTTT.

J is TRBJ2-3 and V is TRBV18, with TRBD2 identical over 11 bases. Trimming took 4 bases from V and 0 from J; bases not matched to a gene: 6. The CDR3 extends over 17 amino acids. Germline values: CDR1 KGHSH, CDR2 LQKENI. CDR3 protein: CASSRLGLAESTDTQYF. The CDR3 region has the DNA TGTGCCAGCTCACGATTGGGACTAGCGGAAAGCACAGATACGCAGTATTTT.

The CDR3 region has the DNA TGTGCCAGCAGCTTAGAGGACACCACAGATACGCAGTATTTT. Its translation: CASSLEDTTDTQYF. The chain links TRBV7-9 to TRBJ2-3; TRBD1 might be the D (5 bases). There are 14 residues in the CDR3. Germline lookup yields CDR1 SEHNR and CDR2 FQNEAQ (reference sequence). V lost 1 base and J 2 bases, leaving 7 bases between the germline ends.

This clone was detected a few times. This chain connects TRBV2 to TRBJ2-1; maybe TRBD2 (5 bases). The ends were cut back, 11 bases at V and 1 base at J, with 15 bases in the middle. Germline V gives CDR1 SNHLY, CDR2 FYNNEI. This CDR3 is built from 14 residues. In DNA form, the CDR3 reads TGTGCCGGACTTGACTTGGGGTCCTACAATGAGCAGTTCTTC. Amino acids: CAGLDLGSYNEQFF.

The chain combines TRBV28 with TRBJ1-2; D not certain. CDR3 length equals 13 residues. CDR1 and CDR2 (germline): MDHEN, SYDVKM. V lost 7 bases and J 3 bases, leaving 12 bases between the germline ends. CDR3 nucleotides: TGTGCCAGCACCGGTGTGTTAGACTATGGCTACACCTTC. This sequence encodes CASTGVLDYGYTF.

This clone has more than one count but fewer than ten. The rearrangement uses TRBV7-9 and TRBJ2-3; D is uncertain. This CDR3 has 13 residues. Trimming stripped 2 bases from V and 4 bases from J, with 7 bases between. Germline CDR1 reads SEHNR; CDR2 reads FQNEAQ (reference sequence). The CDR3 reads CASSLSSPDTQYF. In DNA form, the CDR3 reads TGTGCCAGCAGCTTAAGTAGTCCAGATACGCAGTATTTT.

This clone appeared once. V and J are TRBV29-1 and TRBJ2-3; tentatively, D is TRBD1 or TRBD2 (5 bases each). Germline CDR1 and CDR2: SQVTM and ANQGSEA. Deletions cut 3 bases from V and 4 bases from J, with 14 bases between. There are 14 residues in the CDR3. This CDR3 is CSVDLLRGADTQYF. The CDR3 region has the DNA TGCAGCGTTGATCTTCTACGGGGCGCAGATACGCAGTATTTT.

This rearrangement joins TRBV28 to TRBJ1-2, with 8 bases matching TRBD1. The J segment lost 5 bases and the V segment lost 6 bases, leaving 5 bases of the junction unmatched. The V gene's germline CDR1 is MDHEN and CDR2 SYDVKM. This CDR3 contains 13 residues. CDR3 sequence: CASRPGTGYGYTF. CDR3 nucleotides: TGTGCCAGCAGACCCGGGACAGGATATGGCTACACCTTC.

The gene calls are TRBV19 and TRBJ2-3, with D perhaps given as TRBD1 or TRBD2 (5 bases each). This CDR3 comprises 15 residues. Trimming removed 3 bases at V and 0 bases at J, with 10 bases between. Looked up from germline, CDR1 is LNHDA and CDR2 is SQIVND (reference sequence). The CDR3, as DNA: TGTGCCAGTAGTATGCGAGGGGTGAGCACAGATACGCAGTATTTT. Protein: CASSMRGVSTDTQYF.

The V call is TRBV7-9, the J call TRBJ2-1; possible D gene TRBD2, 5 bases. Between the trimmed V and J ends, which lost 3 bases and 6 bases, there was a span of 15 bases. In germline, CDR1 is SEHNR, CDR2 FQNEAQ (reference sequence). The CDR3 is 15 amino acids. CDR3 amino acids: CASSLGVILTNEQFF. In nucleotides, the CDR3 is TGTGCCAGCAGCTTGGGAGTAATCCTAACCAATGAGCAGTTCTTC.